This T cell receptor beta chain was recovered during a study of cytomegalovirus exposure and HLA in healthy donors. Donors sampled were nominally healthy, though unrecorded immune exposures were likely. Regarding this clone: Its matching antigen is unknown.

PCR primers comprised 60 Vbeta and 13 Jbeta primers. The data were produced by immunoSEQ multiplex PCR, yet TCRdb's version contains in-frame clones alone and is incomplete. The table lists over 120,000 clones, over 75% of them singletons, with less than 3.5% in the top ten. Regarding the study as a whole: Earlier analysis yielded a pattern in which most TCR beta V segments were productive about 90% or about 30% of the time. For cytomegalovirus status, the classifier reportedly gave diagnoses with high specificity and sensitivity.

Germline V CDR1 and CDR2: SNHLY, FYNNEI. CDR3 length equals 13 residues. Trimming stripped 8 bases from V and 6 bases from J, with 16 bases between. The material sequenced was PBMCs. The receptor's source is a woman aged 25-40 years in good health and CMV-seronegative. V usage is TRBV2 and J usage is TRBJ1-2; D is unclear. The CDR3 DNA reads as TGTGCCAGCGCGGAGACGCGGGTAAATGGCTACACCTTC. Amino acid sequence: CASAETRVNGYTF.